The 4 T cell receptor beta chains in this list originate from one sample, sequenced in a study of blood T cell repertoires in COVID-19. Here immunoSEQ multiplex PCR was the method, and the copy in TCRdb shows in-frame clones only, minus some. The table has about 150,000 clones, about 90% seen once. Sequenced sample: peripheral blood. Receptor source: a man in his 60s with acute or convalescent COVID-19.

J is TRBJ2-1 and V is TRBV9; the match to TRBD2 covers 8 bases. Germline V gene lookup returns CDR1 SGDLS and CDR2 YYNGEE. J was trimmed by 12 bases and V by 3 bases; bases with no gene match: 14. This CDR3 comprises 15 residues. The CDR3 DNA reads as TGTGCCAGCAGCGCGAGTCCGGGACTAGGGGAGGGGCAGTTCTTC. Protein: CASSASPGLGEGQFF.

The CDR3 is CASSTRGQGNTIYF. The CDR3 coding sequence is TGTGCCAGTAGTACAAGGGGCCAGGGAAACACCATATATTTT. V and J are TRBV19 and TRBJ1-3, with D possibly TRBD1 on 5 matching bases. V dropped 4 bases and J dropped 4 bases, with 11 bases sitting between them. Germline V gives CDR1 LNHDA, CDR2 SQIVND (reference sequence). The CDR3 loop spans 14 amino acids. The whole variable domain, remainder taken from reference TRBV19 and TRBJ1-3, is DGGITQSPKYLFRKEGQNVTLSCEQNLNHDAMYWYRQDPGQGLRLIYYSQIVNDFQKGDIAEGYSVSREKKESFPLTVTSAQKNPTAFYLCASSTRGQGNTIYFGEGSWLTVV.

The J gene is TRBJ2-2, the V gene TRBV6-6; 7 bases are shared with TRBD1. The CDR3 length is 17 residues. CDR1 and CDR2 from the germline V gene are MNHNY and SVGAGI (reference sequence). With 5 bases clipped from V and 2 bases from J, the junction kept 11 bases outside the gene matches. CDR3 region: CASSPSTGSINTGELFF. In nucleotides, the CDR3 is TGTGCCAGCAGTCCCTCGACAGGGTCGATTAACACCGGGGAGCTGTTTTTT.

This chain links TRBV6-5 with TRBJ1-2; 8 nucleotides match TRBD1. The CDR3 loop spans 13 amino acids. Germline CDR1 and CDR2: MNHEY and SVGAGI. The V and J ends lost 6 bases and 3 bases, in that order; junction bases with no gene match: 3. CDR3 residues: CASSGQGYYGYTF. In DNA form, the CDR3 reads TGTGCCAGCAGCGGACAGGGCTACTATGGCTACACCTTC.